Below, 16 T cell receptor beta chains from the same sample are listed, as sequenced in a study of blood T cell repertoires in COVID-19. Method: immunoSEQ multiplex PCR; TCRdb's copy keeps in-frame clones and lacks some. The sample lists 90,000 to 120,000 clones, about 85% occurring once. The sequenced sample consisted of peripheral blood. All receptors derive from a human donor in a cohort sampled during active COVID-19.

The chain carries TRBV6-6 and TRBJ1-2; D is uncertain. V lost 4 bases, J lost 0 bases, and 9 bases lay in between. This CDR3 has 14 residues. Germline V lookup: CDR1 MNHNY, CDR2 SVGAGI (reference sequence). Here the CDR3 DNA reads TGTGCCAGCAGTTCCCCCGCGTCTAACTATGGCTACACCTTC. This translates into CASSSPASNYGYTF.

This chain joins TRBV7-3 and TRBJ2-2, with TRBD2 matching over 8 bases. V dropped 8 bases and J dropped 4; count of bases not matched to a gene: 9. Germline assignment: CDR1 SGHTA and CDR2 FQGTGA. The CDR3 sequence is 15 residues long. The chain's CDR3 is CASSMAGGPTGELFF. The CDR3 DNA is TGTGCCAGCTCAATGGCGGGGGGTCCCACCGGGGAGCTGTTTTTT.

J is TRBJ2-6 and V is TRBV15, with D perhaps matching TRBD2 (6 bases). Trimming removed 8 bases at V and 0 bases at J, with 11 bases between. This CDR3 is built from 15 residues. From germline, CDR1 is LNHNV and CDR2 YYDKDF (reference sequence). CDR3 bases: TGTGCCACCGGAGGACTAAACTCTGGGGCCAACGTCCTGACTTTC. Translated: CATGGLNSGANVLTF.

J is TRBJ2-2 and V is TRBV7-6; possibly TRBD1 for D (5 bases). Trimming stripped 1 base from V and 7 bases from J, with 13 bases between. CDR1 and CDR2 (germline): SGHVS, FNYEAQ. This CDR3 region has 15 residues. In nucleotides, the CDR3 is TGTGCCAGCAGCTTAGAATGGGGCCTTGGCGGGGAGCTGTTTTTT. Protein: CASSLEWGLGGELFF.

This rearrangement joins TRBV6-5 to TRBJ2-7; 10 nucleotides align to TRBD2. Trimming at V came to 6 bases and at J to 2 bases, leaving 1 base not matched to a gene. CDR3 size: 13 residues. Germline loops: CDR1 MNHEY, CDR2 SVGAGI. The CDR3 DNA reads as TGTGCCAGCAGACTAGCGGGGACCTACGAGCAGTACTTC. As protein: CASRLAGTYEQYF.

CDR3 in DNA: TGCGCCAGCAGCTTGGCCTTACTAGGAGTCAATGAGCAGTTCTTC. Its protein product is CASSLALLGVNEQFF. V gene TRBV5-1 combines with J gene TRBJ2-1; D is possibly TRBD2 (5 bases). V lost 0 bases and J lost 6, with 13 bases in between. The germline gives CDR1 SGHRS, CDR2 YFSETQ. The length of the CDR3 is 15 residues.

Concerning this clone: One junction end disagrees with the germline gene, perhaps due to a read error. The CDR3 DNA follows: TGTGCTAGCAGCCAACTAGCGGGAGGGCCAGCGGAGACCCAGTACTTC. This encodes CASSQLAGGPAETQYF. The chain uses TRBV7-7 and TRBJ2-5, with 13 bases that match TRBD2. This CDR3 spans 16 amino acids. Germline V gene data show CDR1 as SSHAT and CDR2 as FNYEAQ (reference sequence). Filled out from reference TRBV7-7 and TRBJ2-5, the complete variable domain reads GAGVSQSPRYKVTKRGQDVTLRCDPISSHATLYWYQQALGQGPEFLTYFNYEAQPDKSGLPSDRFSAERPEGSISTLTIQRTEQRDSAMYRCASSQLAGGPAETQYFGPGTRLLVL.

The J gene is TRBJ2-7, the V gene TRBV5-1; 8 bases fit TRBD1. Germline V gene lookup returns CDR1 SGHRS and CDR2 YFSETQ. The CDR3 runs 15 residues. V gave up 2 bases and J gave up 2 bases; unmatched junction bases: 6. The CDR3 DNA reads TGCGCCAGCAGCTTCCGACAGGGGCCTACCTACGAGCAGTACTTC. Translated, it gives CASSFRQGPTYEQYF.

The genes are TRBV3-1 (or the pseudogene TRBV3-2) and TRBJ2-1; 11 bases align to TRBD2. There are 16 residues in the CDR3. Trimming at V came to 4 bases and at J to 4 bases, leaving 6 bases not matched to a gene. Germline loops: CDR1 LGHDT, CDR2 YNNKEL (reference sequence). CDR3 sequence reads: CASSRALAGGYNEQFF. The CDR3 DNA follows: TGTGCCAGCAGCCGCGCTCTAGCGGGAGGTTACAATGAGCAGTTCTTC.

CDR3 sequence: CASRWTGMNTEAFF. In nucleotides, the CDR3 is TGTGCCAGCCGTTGGACAGGGATGAACACTGAAGCTTTCTTT. The chain has TRBV27 and TRBJ1-1, with 8 bases that match TRBD1. The ends lost 8 bases at V and 0 bases at J; junction bases unmatched: 5. Germline values: CDR1 MNHEY, CDR2 SMNVEV (reference sequence). The CDR3 is made up of 14 amino acids.

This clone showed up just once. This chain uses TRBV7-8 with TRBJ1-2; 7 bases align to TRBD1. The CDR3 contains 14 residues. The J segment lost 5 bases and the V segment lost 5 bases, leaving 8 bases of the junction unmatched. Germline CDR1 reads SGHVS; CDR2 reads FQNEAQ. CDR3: CASSAQGQRYGYTF. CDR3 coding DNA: TGTGCCAGCAGCGCCCAGGGACAGAGATATGGCTACACCTTC. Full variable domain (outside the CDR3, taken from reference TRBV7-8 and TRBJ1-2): GAGVSQSPRYKVAKRGQDVALRCDPISGHVSLFWYQQALGQGPEFLTYFQNEAQLDKSGLPSDRFFAERPEGSVSTLKIQRTQQEDSAVYLCASSAQGQRYGYTFGSGTRLTVV.

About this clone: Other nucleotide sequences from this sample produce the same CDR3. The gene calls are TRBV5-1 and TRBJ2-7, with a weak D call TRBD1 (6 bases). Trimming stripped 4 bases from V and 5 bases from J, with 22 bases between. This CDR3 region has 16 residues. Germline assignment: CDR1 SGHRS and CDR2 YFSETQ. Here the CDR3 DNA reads TGCGCCAGCAGCCTTGTCAAGGGGGTCTCATCGGACGAGCAGTACTTC. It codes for CASSLVKGVSSDEQYF. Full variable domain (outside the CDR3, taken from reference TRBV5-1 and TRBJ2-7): KAGVTQTPRYLIKTRGQQVTLSCSPISGHRSVSWYQQTPGQGLQFLFEYFSETQRNKGNFPGRFSGRQFSNSRSEMNVSTLELGDSALYLCASSLVKGVSSDEQYFGPGTRLTVT.

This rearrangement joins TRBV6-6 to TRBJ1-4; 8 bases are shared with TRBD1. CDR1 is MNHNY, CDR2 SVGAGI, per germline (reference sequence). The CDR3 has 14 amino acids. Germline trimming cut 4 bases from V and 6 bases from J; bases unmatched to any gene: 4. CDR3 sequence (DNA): TGTGCCAGCAGTTCGGGACAGGTACATGAAAAACTGTTTTTT. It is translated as CASSSGQVHEKLFF.

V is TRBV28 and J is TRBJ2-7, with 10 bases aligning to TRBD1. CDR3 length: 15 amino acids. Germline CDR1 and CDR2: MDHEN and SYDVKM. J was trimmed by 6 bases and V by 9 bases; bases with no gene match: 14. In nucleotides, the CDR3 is TGTGCCAGTAGTATGGGGGGACAGGGGTCCCGCGAGCAGTACTTC. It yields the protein CASSMGGQGSREQYF.

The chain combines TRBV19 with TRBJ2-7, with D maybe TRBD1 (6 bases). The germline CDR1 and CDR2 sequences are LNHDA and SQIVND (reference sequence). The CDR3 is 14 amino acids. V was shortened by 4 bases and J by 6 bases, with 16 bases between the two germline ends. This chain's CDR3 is CASSNREMGAEQYF. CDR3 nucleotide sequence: TGTGCCAGTAGTAACCGGGAAATGGGGGCCGAGCAGTACTTC. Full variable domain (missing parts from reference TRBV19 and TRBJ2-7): DGGITQSPKYLFRKEGQNVTLSCEQNLNHDAMYWYRQDPGQGLRLIYYSQIVNDFQKGDIAEGYSVSREKKESFPLTVTSAQKNPTAFYLCASSNREMGAEQYFGPGTRLTVT.

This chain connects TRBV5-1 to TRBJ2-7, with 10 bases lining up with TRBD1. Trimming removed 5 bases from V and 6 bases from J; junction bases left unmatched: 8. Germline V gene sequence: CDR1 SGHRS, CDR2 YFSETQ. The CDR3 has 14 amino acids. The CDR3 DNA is TGCGCCAGCAGACCCGGACAGGGGGAGGGCGAGCAGTACTTC. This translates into CASRPGQGEGEQYF. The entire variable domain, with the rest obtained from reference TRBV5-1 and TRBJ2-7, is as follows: KAGVTQTPRYLIKTRGQQVTLSCSPISGHRSVSWYQQTPGQGLQFLFEYFSETQRNKGNFPGRFSGRQFSNSRSEMNVSTLELGDSALYLCASRPGQGEGEQYFGPGTRLTVT.